The clone carrying this TCR beta chain has only one observation. Its antigen is as yet unknown. Sequence at one end of the junction differs from germline and may be a read error. Produced via immunoSEQ multiplex PCR; TCRdb's table is partial and in-frame only. The table includes some 74,000 clones, around 93% detected once. The data were taken from a study of Tregs in tolerant kidney transplant recipients. Study conclusions and caveats: The small number of patients limits these findings pending further validation.

CDR1 and CDR2 from the germline V gene are LNHNV and YYDKDF (reference sequence). The CDR3 runs to 13 residues. The rearrangement joins TRBV15 to TRBJ2-5; D may be TRBD1 (6 bases). This receptor was identified in a human donor who received a combined kidney and bone marrow transplant. Sequencing used Tregs from blood, obtained before the transplant. The CDR3 loop is CAASSGDRETQYF. The DNA for the CDR3 is TGTGCCGCCAGCAGTGGAGACAGGGAGACCCAGTACTTC.